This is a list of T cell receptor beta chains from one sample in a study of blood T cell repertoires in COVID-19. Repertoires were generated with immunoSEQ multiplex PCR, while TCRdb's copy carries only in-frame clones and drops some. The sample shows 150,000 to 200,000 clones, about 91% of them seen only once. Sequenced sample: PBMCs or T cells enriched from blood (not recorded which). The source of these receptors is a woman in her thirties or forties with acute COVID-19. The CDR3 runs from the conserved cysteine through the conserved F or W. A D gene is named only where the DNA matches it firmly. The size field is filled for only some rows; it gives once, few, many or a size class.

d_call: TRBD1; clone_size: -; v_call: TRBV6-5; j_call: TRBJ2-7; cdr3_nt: TGTGCCAGCAGCCAGAGGACAGGGCTTGACGAGCAGTACTTC; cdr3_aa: CASSQRTGLDEQYF
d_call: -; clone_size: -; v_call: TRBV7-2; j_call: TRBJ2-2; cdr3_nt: TGTGCCAGCAGCTTTGGCGGGGCGAACACCGGGGAGCTGTTTTTT; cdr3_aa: CASSFGGANTGELFF
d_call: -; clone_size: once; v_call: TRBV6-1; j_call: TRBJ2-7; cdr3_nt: TGTGCCAGCGGAAACGGTGGGGCATACGAGCAGTACTTC; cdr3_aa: CASGNGGAYEQYF
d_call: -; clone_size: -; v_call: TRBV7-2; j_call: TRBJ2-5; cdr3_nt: TGTGCCAGCAGCCCCCGGGGTGCCAAAGGCCAAGAGACCCAGTACTTC; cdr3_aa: CASSPRGAKGQETQYF
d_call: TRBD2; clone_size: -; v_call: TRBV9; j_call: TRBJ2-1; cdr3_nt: TGTGCCAGCAGCGTAGGGACTAGCCGCGGCATTGTGAATGAGCAGTTCTTC; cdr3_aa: CASSVGTSRGIVNEQFF
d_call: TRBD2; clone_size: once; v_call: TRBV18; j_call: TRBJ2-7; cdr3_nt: TGTGCCAGCTCACCAAGACTAGCGGGAGGGTACGAGCAGTACTTC; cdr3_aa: CASSPRLAGGYEQYF
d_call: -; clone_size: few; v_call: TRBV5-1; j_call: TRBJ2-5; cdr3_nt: TGCGCCAGCAGCTTGGACCTTGTCGACAGTCTTCAAGAGACCCAGTACTTC; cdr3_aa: CASSLDLVDSLQETQYF
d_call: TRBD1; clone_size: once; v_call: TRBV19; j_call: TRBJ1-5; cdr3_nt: TGTGCCAGTAGTCTTGACAGGGGAATGGTTCAGCCCCAGCATTTT; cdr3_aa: CASSLDRGMVQPQHF
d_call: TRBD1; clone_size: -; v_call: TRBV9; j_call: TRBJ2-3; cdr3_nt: TGTGCCAGCAGCTCTAGGGGGGACAGGGGCCGTGATACGCAGTATTTT; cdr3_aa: CASSSRGDRGRDTQYF
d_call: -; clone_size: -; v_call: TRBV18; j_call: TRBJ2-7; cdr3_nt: TGTGCCAGCTCACCACCGGGGCCAGGGCGTCTCTACGAGCAGTACTTC; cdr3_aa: CASSPPGPGRLYEQYF
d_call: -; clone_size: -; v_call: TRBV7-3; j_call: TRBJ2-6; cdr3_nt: TGTGCCAGCAGCTCAAAGGTGGAGGCTGGGGCCAACGTCCTGACTTTC; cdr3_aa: CASSSKVEAGANVLTF
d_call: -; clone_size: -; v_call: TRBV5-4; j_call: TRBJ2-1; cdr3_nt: TGTGCCAGCAGCTCAGGACAGAGCTACAATGAGCAGTTCTTC; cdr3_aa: CASSSGQSYNEQFF
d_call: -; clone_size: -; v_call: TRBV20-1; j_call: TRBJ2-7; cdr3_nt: TGCAGTGCGACTCGGGGCTACGAGCAGTACTTC; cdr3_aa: CSATRGYEQYF
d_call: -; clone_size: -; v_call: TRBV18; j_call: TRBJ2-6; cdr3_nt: TGTGCCAGCTCACCCGGACACTCTGGGGCCAACGTCCTGACTTTC; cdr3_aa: CASSPGHSGANVLTF